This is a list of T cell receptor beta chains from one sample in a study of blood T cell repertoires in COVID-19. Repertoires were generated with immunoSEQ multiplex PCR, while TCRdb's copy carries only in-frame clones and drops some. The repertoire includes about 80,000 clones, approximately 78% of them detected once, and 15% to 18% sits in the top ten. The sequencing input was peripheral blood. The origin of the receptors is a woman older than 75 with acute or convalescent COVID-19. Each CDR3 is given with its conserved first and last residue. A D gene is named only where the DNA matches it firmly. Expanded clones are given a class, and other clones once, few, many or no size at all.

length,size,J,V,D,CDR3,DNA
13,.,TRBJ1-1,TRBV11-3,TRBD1,CASSQTGDTEAFF,TGTGCCAGCAGTCAAACAGGGGACACTGAAGCTTTCTTT
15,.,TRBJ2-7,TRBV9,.,CASSVEPSRSYEQYF,TGTGCCAGCAGCGTGGAGCCGTCAAGGTCCTACGAGCAGTACTTC
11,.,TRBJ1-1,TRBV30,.,CAWSSGEVAFF,TGTGCCTGGTCATCGGGGGAGGTGGCTTTCTTT
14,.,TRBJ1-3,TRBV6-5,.,CASSRDFSGNTIYF,TGTGCCAGCAGCCGAGACTTCTCTGGAAACACCATATATTTT
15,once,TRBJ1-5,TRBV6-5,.,CASRREGRKNQPQHF,TGTGCCAGCAGGAGGGAGGGGAGGAAAAATCAGCCCCAGCATTTT
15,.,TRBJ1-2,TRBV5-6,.,CASSLGTVTNYGYTF,TGTGCCAGCAGCTTGGGTACAGTTACTAACTATGGCTACACCTTC
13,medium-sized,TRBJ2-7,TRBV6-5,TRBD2,CASTGGSSYEQYF,TGTGCCAGCACGGGAGGGAGCTCCTACGAGCAGTACTTC
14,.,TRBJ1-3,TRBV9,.,CASSGLLSGNTIYF,TGTGCCAGCAGCGGTCTCCTCTCTGGAAACACCATATATTTT
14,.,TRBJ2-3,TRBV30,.,CAWSVSWTSDTQYF,TGTGCCTGGAGTGTGAGCTGGACATCAGATACGCAGTATTTT
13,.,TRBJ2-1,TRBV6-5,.,CASSHGQNNEQFF,TGTGCCAGCAGTCACGGACAGAACAATGAGCAGTTCTTC
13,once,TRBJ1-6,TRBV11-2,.,CASSVGQNSPLHF,TGTGCCAGCAGCGTTGGCCAGAATTCACCCCTCCACTTT
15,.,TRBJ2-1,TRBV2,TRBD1,CASREDRSSYNEQFF,TGTGCCAGCAGAGAGGACAGGAGCTCCTACAATGAGCAGTTCTTC
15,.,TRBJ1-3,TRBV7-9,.,CASSLVSFSGNTIYF,TGTGCCAGCAGCTTAGTTAGCTTTTCTGGAAACACCATATATTTT
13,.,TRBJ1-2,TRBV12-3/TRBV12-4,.,CASSIRVEYGYTF,TGTGCCAGCAGCATCAGGGTAGAATATGGCTACACCTTC
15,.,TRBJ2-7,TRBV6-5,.,CASNPGVTLRYEQYF,TGTGCCAGCAACCCAGGGGTCACTCTACGGTACGAGCAGTACTTC
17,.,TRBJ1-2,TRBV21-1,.,CASSFPGQGGRNYGYTF,TGTGCCAGCAGCTTCCCGGGACAGGGAGGTCGGAACTATGGCTACACCTTC
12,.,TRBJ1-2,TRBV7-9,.,CASSLDSYGYTF,TGTGCCAGCAGCTTGGACAGCTATGGCTACACCTTC
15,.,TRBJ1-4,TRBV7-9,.,CASNKVSGSNEKLFF,TGTGCCAGCAACAAGGTTTCGGGTTCAAATGAAAAACTGTTTTTT